The present T cell receptor beta chain was sequenced within a study of control samples from healthy donors and cancer patients. The CDR3 loop spans 14 amino acids. Trimming cost V 8 bases and J 0 bases, with 14 bases left between them. In germline, CDR1 is SNHLY, CDR2 FYNNEI. Sequencing was performed with immunoSEQ multiplex PCR; in TCRdb, only in-frame clones are kept and a portion is missing. The data contain some 71,000 clones, more than 75% of them singletons. The V gene is TRBV2, the J gene TRBJ2-7; the D gene is possibly TRBD2 (6 bases). The receptor comes from a woman aged 50 to 65 with head and neck cancer. The sequenced sample consisted of PBMCs. The CDR3 DNA reads as TGTGCCAGCTCCCTGGGAGGCCTCTCCTACGAGCAGTACTTC. Translating gives CASSLGGLSYEQYF.